This T cell receptor (beta chain) was sequenced during a study of blood T cells in healthy people across ages. Study outcomes and limitations: Older age coincided with a roughly linear decline in TCR beta diversity per million T cells.

The CDR3 covers 16 residues. V lost 1 base and J lost 0, with 8 bases in between. Germline values: CDR1 SGHRS, CDR2 YFSETQ. Turning to this clonotype: What it recognizes is unknown.

The second PCR ran about 6 to 12 cycles with a sample-barcoded 5' primer and J-beta primers. Every sample gave at least 2.5 million paired-end reads containing CDR3. Each CDR3 protein gets one entry after TCRdb re-called the 5' RACE reads with MiXCR. The table has roughly 800,000 distinct CDR3 sequences, under 30% seen once. The same specimen was also included in a second study, on T cells of mothers and their children. As that report states: Donation came from three healthy Caucasian mothers together with their six children. Each child contributed approximately 2.9 million TCR beta CDR3 reads, while each mother contributed over 9.5 million.

The sequence derives from a boy aged 5-17 years in good health. The specimen sequenced was blood. The gene calls are TRBV5-1 and TRBJ2-6; D is uncertain. As DNA, the CDR3 is TGCGCCAGCAGCTTGCGCGAGGTCTCTGGGGCCAACGTCCTGACTTTC. Translating it yields CASSLREVSGANVLTF.